The 18 T cell receptor beta chains reported below all come from one sample, sequenced in a study of blood T cell repertoires in COVID-19 (TCRdb year 2020). The library was made by the immunoSEQ multiplex PCR assay. The immuneACCESS repertoire file appears here via TCRdb, limited to in-frame rearrangements. These files lack a portion of the clones; in checked studies, under half of the deficit traces to unresolved V genes, and the cause of the others is not known. Here the sample has about 15,000 clones; 70% to 80% occur a single time. The top ten clonotypes cover about 14% of the sample. The sequenced sample was peripheral blood. These TCRs come from a human donor in a cohort sampled during active COVID-19.

The chain is built from TRBV30 and TRBJ2-4, with TRBD1 matching over 11 bases. The germline V gene has CDR1 GTSNPN and CDR2 SVGIG (reference sequence). This CDR3 is built from 16 residues. With 2 bases clipped from V and 1 base from J, the junction kept 4 bases outside the gene matches. This chain's CDR3 is CAWSLGTGGAKNIQYF. In DNA, the CDR3 is TGTGCCTGGAGTCTTGGGACAGGGGGTGCCAAAAACATTCAGTACTTC.

The chain recombines TRBV27 with TRBJ2-7, with TRBD1 matching 11 bases. CDR1 and CDR2 from the germline V gene are MNHEY and SMNVEV (reference sequence). The CDR3 covers 15 residues. Trimming took 3 bases from V and 6 from J; bases not matched to a gene: 7. The CDR3 sequence: CASSLDRGRFGEQYF. As DNA, the CDR3 is TGTGCCAGCAGTTTGGACAGGGGGCGGTTCGGCGAGCAGTACTTC.

V is TRBV9 and J is TRBJ1-3; no clear D gene. CDR1 and CDR2 (germline): SGDLS, YYNGEE. The CDR3 has 17 residues. V lost 0 bases and J 1 base, leaving 14 bases between the germline ends. The CDR3 coding sequence is TGTGCCAGCAGCGTAGATGGTCGCTCCCGGTCTGGAAACACCATATATTTT. Translated, it gives CASSVDGRSRSGNTIYF.

V is TRBV6-1 and J is TRBJ2-3; D is unclear. This CDR3 region has 14 residues. Trimming cost V 1 base and J 0 bases, with 5 bases left between them. Germline CDR1 MNHNS, CDR2 SASEGT. CDR3 in amino acids: CASSEDTSTDTQYF. The CDR3 DNA reads TGTGCCAGCAGTGAAGACACCAGCACAGATACGCAGTATTTT.

The J gene is TRBJ2-7, the V gene TRBV5-1; 12 nucleotides agree with TRBD1. After removal of 3 bases from V and 9 bases from J, the junction contained 10 bases not matched to a gene. Germline lookup yields CDR1 SGHRS and CDR2 YFSETQ. The CDR3 length is 15 residues. The CDR3 DNA reads TGCGCCAGCAGCTGGATTCCGGGACAGGGGGCGGGGCAGTACTTC. Amino acids: CASSWIPGQGAGQYF. The entire variable domain, with the rest obtained from reference TRBV5-1 and TRBJ2-7, is as follows: KAGVTQTPRYLIKTRGQQVTLSCSPISGHRSVSWYQQTPGQGLQFLFEYFSETQRNKGNFPGRFSGRQFSNSRSEMNVSTLELGDSALYLCASSWIPGQGAGQYFGPGTRLTVT.

This chain uses TRBV28 with TRBJ1-2; TRBD1 is a possible D gene (6 bases). Germline loops: CDR1 MDHEN, CDR2 SYDVKM. V was trimmed by 1 base and J by 5 bases, leaving 11 bases between them. The CDR3 consists of 14 residues. The CDR3 spells CASSLSGTSYGYTF. The CDR3 bases are TGTGCCAGCAGTTTATCGGGGACAAGTTATGGCTACACCTTC.

The V and J genes are TRBV10-2 and TRBJ2-7; D perhaps matches TRBD1 (5 bases). The CDR3 loop spans 13 amino acids. Deletions cut 11 bases from V and 1 base from J, with 15 bases between. CDR1 WSHSY and CDR2 SAAADI come from the germline V gene. CDR3 amino acids: CASTGEFSYEQYF. As DNA, the CDR3 is TGCGCCTCCACAGGAGAGTTTTCCTACGAGCAGTACTTC.

The CDR3 reads CASREGRSLGGKLFF. In DNA, the CDR3 is TGTGCCAGCAGGGAGGGACGGTCCCTTGGGGGAAAACTGTTTTTT. The chain combines TRBV27 with TRBJ1-4, with D possibly being TRBD1 (5 bases). V lost 6 bases and J lost 10, with 21 bases in between. The germline V gene encodes CDR1 MNHEY and CDR2 SMNVEV (reference sequence). The CDR3 has 15 residues.

The chain uses TRBV15 and TRBJ1-6; 8 bases match TRBD1. After removal of 3 bases from V and 0 bases from J, the junction contained 7 bases not matched to a gene. The CDR3 spans 18 residues. Germline CDR1 and CDR2: LNHNV and YYDKDF (reference sequence). In nucleotides, the CDR3 is TGTGCCACCAGCAGTGACAGGGGTTCGAGCTCCTATAATTCACCCCTCCACTTT. Protein sequence: CATSSDRGSSSYNSPLHF.

The V call is TRBV7-2, the J call TRBJ1-4; D is unresolved. The germline V gene has CDR1 SGHTA and CDR2 FQGNSA. The CDR3 extends over 16 amino acids. V was trimmed by 5 bases and J by 1 base, leaving 14 bases between them. The CDR3 coding sequence is TGTGCCAGCAGCCCGGCTGGGCCAGTAACTAATGAAAAACTGTTTTTT. This codes for CASSPAGPVTNEKLFF.

This clone turned up a few times. The J gene is TRBJ1-1, the V gene TRBV6-5; D unresolved. The CDR3 is 13 residues long. Germline loops: CDR1 MNHEY, CDR2 SVGAGI. Trimming removed 8 bases from V and 5 bases from J, with 15 bases in between. CDR3 protein: CASLDPARTEAFF. CDR3 DNA: TGTGCCAGCTTGGATCCGGCGCGGACTGAAGCTTTCTTT.

The genes are TRBV5-1 and TRBJ2-4; TRBD2 matches 9 bases. V lost 4 bases to trimming and J lost 8 bases; unmatched junction nucleotides: 10. Germline loops: CDR1 SGHRS, CDR2 YFSETQ. The CDR3 runs 15 residues. The CDR3 here is CASSGVAGDRDIQYF. For the CDR3, the DNA is TGCGCCAGCAGCGGGGTAGCGGGGGACCGGGACATTCAGTACTTC.

This clone was recorded once. The rearrangement joins TRBV28 to TRBJ2-3; D might be TRBD2 (6 bases). This CDR3 has 16 residues. The germline V and J ends were trimmed by 6 bases and 2 bases, with 18 bases remaining between them. CDR1 MDHEN and CDR2 SYDVKM come from the germline V gene. Written as DNA, the CDR3 is TGTGCCAGCAGGGGGTCCAGGCGGGGCTACACAGATACGCAGTATTTT. This encodes CASRGSRRGYTDTQYF.

This chain links TRBV5-5 with TRBJ2-3; D gene ambiguous. With 2 bases removed from V and 5 bases from J, the gap between germline ends came to 6 bases. The germline V gene has CDR1 SGHKS and CDR2 YYEKEE (reference sequence). This CDR3 region has 12 residues. CDR3 sequence: CASSFSKDTQYF. Written as DNA, the CDR3 is TGTGCCAGCAGCTTTTCCAAAGATACGCAGTATTTT. The variable domain in full, completed from reference TRBV5-5 and TRBJ2-3, reads DAGVTQSPTHLIKTRGQQVTLRCSPISGHKSVSWYQQVLGQGPQFIFQYYEKEERGRGNFPDRFSARQFPNYSSELNVNALLLGDSALYLCASSFSKDTQYFGPGTRLTVL.

Comments on this clone: One end of the junction varies from germline; a read error may be responsible. This chain links TRBV6-6 with TRBJ2-7; 8 bases are shared with TRBD1. The CDR3 extends over 13 amino acids. CDR1 is MNHNY and CDR2 is SVGAGI in the germline V gene (reference sequence). The DNA of the CDR3 is TGTGCCAGCAGTTACTCAAAAGGGACAGGAAAATTCTTC. Translation gives CASSYSKGTGKFF.

This chain links TRBV5-1 with TRBJ1-6; TRBD1 matches 9 bases. Per germline, CDR1 SGHRS and CDR2 YFSETQ. The CDR3 is made up of 14 amino acids. V was clipped by 0 bases and J by 9 bases; unmatched bases: 1. CDR3 nucleotides: TGCGCCAGCAGCTTGGACAGGGGGCTTTCACCCCTCCACTTT. This gives the protein CASSLDRGLSPLHF.

The V and J genes are TRBV4-3 and TRBJ2-3; 7 nucleotides match TRBD2. The V and J ends lost 0 bases and 12 bases, in that order; junction bases with no gene match: 9. The CDR3 spans 14 residues. In germline, CDR1 is LGHNA, CDR2 YSLEER. The CDR3 spells CASSQEGGTKQQYF. The CDR3 DNA reads as TGCGCCAGCAGCCAAGAAGGAGGGACTAAGCAACAGTATTTT.

The sample holds a few counts of this clone. The chain employs TRBV19 and TRBJ1-3; weak D call: TRBD1 (6 bases). The germline CDR1 and CDR2 sequences are LNHDA and SQIVND (reference sequence). Trimming left V 3 bases short and J 8 bases short, with 14 bases between. CDR3 size: 14 residues. The CDR3 DNA reads TGTGCCAGTAGTATCGTTGGGACAACGGACACCATATATTTT. Encoded protein: CASSIVGTTDTIYF.